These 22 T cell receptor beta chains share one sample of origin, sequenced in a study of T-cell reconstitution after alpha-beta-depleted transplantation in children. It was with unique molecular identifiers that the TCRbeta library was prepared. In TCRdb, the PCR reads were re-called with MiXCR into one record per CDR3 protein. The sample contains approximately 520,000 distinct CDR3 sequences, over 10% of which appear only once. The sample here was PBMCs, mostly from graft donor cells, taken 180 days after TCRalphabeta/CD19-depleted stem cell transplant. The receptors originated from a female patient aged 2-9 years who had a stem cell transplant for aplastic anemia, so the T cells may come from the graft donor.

DNA for the CDR3: TGTGCCAGCACCCCCAGATCAGAGTCGGACAGGCTCACCGGGGAGCTGTTTTTT. Translated, it gives CASTPRSESDRLTGELFF. The chain links TRBV12-3 or TRBV12-4 to TRBJ2-2; 7 positions agree with TRBD1. The trim removed 7 bases at V and 4 bases at J, leaving 18 bases unmatched. The CDR3 is made up of 18 amino acids.

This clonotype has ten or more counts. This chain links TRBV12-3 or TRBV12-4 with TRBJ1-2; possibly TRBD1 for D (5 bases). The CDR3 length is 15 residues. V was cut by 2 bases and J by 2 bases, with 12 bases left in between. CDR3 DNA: TGTGCCAGCAGTTTATCCGGGGCAGGCAACTATGGCTACACCTTC. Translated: CASSLSGAGNYGYTF.

CDR3 region: CASSLSGQGYNEQFF. CDR3 bases: TGTGCCAGCAGCTTATCGGGACAGGGTTACAATGAGCAGTTCTTC. V usage is TRBV7-2 and J usage is TRBJ2-1; TRBD1 matches 9 bases. Germline V gives CDR1 SGHTA, CDR2 FQGNSA. The CDR3 consists of 15 residues. The V segment lost 2 bases and the J segment 4 bases; nucleotides outside the gene matches: 3.

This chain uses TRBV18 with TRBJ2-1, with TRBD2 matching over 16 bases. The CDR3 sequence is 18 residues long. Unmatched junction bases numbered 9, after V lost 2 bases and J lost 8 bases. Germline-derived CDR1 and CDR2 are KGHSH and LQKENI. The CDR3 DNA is TGTGCCAGCTCACCATCGGGACTAGCGGGAGGGCCATCGGATGAGCAGTTCTTC. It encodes CASSPSGLAGGPSDEQFF.

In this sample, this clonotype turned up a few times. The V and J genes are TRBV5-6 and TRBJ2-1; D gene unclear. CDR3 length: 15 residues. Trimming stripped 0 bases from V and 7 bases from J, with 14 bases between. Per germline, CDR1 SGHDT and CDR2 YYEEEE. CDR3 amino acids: CASSLVMYAANEQFF. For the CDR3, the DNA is TGTGCCAGCAGCTTGGTAATGTACGCGGCGAATGAGCAGTTCTTC.

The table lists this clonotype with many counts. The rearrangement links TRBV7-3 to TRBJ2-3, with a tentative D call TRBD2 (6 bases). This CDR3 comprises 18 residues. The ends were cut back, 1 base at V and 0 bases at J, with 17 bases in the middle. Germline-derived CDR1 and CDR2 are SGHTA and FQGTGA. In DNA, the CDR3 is TGTGCCAGCAGCTTAAGAGGTAGCGGAGCCCTTAGCACAGATACGCAGTATTTT. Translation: CASSLRGSGALSTDTQYF.

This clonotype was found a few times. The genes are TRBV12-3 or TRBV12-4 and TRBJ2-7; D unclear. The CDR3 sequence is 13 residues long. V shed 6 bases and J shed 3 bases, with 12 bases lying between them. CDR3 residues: CASSLQPGYEQYF. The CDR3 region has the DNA TGTGCCAGCAGCCTACAGCCGGGCTACGAGCAGTACTTC.

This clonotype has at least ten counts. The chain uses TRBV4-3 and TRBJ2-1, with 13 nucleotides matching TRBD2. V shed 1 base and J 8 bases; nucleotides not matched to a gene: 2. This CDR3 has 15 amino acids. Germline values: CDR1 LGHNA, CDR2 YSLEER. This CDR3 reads CASSQGTSGSHEQFF. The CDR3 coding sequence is TGCGCCAGCAGCCAAGGGACTAGCGGGAGCCATGAGCAGTTCTTC.

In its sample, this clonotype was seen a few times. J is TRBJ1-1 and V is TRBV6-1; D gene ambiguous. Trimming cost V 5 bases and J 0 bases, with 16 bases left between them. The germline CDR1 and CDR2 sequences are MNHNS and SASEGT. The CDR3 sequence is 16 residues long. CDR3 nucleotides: TGTGCCAGCAGTAGGTCCGGGATTATAGTGAACACTGAAGCTTTCTTT. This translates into CASSRSGIIVNTEAFF.

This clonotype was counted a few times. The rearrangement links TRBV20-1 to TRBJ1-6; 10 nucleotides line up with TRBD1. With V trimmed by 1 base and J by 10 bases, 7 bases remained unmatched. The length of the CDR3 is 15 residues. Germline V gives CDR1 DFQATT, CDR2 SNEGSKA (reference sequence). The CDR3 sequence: CSARGAGTGDSPLHF. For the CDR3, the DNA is TGCAGTGCTAGAGGTGCCGGGACAGGGGACTCACCCCTCCACTTT.

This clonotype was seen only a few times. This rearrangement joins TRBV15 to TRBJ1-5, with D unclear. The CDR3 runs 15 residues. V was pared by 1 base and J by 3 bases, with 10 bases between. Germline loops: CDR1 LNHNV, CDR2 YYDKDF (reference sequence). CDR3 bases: TGTGCCACCAGCAGAGGGGATGGGATCAATCAGCCCCAGCATTTT. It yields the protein CATSRGDGINQPQHF. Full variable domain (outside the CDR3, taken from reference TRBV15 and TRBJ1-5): DAMVIQNPRYQVTQFGKPVTLSCSQTLNHNVMYWYQQKSSQAPKLLFHYYDKDFNNEADTPDNFQSRRPNTSFCFLDIRSPGLGDTAMYLCATSRGDGINQPQHFGDGTRLSIL.

This CDR3 is CASSLMTWGLEETQYF. The CDR3 DNA reads as TGTGCCAGCAGTTTAATGACGTGGGGCCTGGAAGAGACCCAGTACTTC. The V and J genes are TRBV28 and TRBJ2-5; tentative D call: TRBD1 (5 bases). CDR1 and CDR2 from the germline V gene are MDHEN and SYDVKM. Trimming shortened V by 2 bases and J by 3 bases, and 16 bases separated the two germline ends. The CDR3 spans 16 residues.

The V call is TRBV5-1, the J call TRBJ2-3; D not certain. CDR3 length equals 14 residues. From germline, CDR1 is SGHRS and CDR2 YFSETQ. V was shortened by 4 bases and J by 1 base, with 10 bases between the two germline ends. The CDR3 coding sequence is TGCGCCAGCAGCGTGACAACAGGCACAGATACGCAGTATTTT. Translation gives CASSVTTGTDTQYF.

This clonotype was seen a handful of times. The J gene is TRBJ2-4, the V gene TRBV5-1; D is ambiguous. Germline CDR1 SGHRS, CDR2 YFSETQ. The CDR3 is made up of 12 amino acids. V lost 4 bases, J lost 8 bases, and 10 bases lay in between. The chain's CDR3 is CASSGLLDIQYF. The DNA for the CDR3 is TGCGCCAGCAGCGGCCTATTGGACATTCAGTACTTC. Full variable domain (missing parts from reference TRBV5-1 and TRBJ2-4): KAGVTQTPRYLIKTRGQQVTLSCSPISGHRSVSWYQQTPGQGLQFLFEYFSETQRNKGNFPGRFSGRQFSNSRSEMNVSTLELGDSALYLCASSGLLDIQYFGAGTRLSVL.

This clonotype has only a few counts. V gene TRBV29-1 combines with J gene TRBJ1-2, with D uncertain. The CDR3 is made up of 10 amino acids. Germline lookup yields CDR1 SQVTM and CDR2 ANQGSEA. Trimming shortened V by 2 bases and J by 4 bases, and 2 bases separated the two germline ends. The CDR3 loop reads CSVESYGYTF. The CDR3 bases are TGCAGCGTTGAAAGCTATGGCTACACCTTC. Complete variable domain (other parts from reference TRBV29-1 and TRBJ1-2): SAVISQKPSRDICQRGTSLTIQCQVDSQVTMMFWYRQQPGQSLTLIATANQGSEATYESGFVIDKFPISRPNLTFSTLTVSNMSPEDSSIYLCSVESYGYTFGSGTRLTVV.

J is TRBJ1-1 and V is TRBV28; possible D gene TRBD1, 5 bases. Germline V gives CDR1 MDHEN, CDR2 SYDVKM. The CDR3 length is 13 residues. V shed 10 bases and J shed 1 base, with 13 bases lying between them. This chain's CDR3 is CATHGAQNTEAFF. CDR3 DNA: TGTGCCACTCACGGGGCCCAGAACACTGAAGCTTTCTTT.

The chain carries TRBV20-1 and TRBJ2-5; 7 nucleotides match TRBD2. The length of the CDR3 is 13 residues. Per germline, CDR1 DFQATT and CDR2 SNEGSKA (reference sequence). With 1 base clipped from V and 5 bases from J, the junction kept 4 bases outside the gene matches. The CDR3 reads CSARVWGGETQYF. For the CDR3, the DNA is TGCAGTGCTAGAGTCTGGGGAGGGGAGACCCAGTACTTC.

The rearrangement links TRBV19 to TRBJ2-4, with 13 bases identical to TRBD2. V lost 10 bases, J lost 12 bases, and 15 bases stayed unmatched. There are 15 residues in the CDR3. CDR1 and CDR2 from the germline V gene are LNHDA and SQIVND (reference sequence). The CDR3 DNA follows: TGTGCCACCTCTATAGGGACTAGCGGGAAACCCAGTCAGTACTTC. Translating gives CATSIGTSGKPSQYF.

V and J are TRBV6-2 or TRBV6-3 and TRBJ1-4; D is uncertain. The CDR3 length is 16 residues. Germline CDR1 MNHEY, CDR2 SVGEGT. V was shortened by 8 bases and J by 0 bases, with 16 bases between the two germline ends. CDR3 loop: CASRPSGIATNEKLFF. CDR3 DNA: TGTGCCAGCCGTCCATCTGGGATTGCAACTAATGAAAAACTGTTTTTT.

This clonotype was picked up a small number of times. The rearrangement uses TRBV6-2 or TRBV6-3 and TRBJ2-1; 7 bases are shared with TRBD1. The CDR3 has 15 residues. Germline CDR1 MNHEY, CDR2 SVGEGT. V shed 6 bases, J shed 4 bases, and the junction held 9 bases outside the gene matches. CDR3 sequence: CASRPSGQLYNEQFF. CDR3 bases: TGTGCCAGCAGGCCTTCGGGACAGCTGTACAATGAGCAGTTCTTC.

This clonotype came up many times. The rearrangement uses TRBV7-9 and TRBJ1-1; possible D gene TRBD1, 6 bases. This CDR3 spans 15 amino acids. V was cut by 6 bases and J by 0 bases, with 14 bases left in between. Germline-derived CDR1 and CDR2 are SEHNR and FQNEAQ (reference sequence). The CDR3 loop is CASRQTGRMNTEAFF. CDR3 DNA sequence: TGTGCCAGCAGACAAACAGGGAGAATGAACACTGAAGCTTTCTTT.

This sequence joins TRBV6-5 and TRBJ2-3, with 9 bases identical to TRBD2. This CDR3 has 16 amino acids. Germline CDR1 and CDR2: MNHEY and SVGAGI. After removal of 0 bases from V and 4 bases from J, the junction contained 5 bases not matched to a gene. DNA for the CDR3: TGTGCCAGCAGTTACTCTGTAGCGGGAGTCCCAGATACGCAGTATTTT. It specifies CASSYSVAGVPDTQYF.